This passage covers 31 T cell receptor beta chains from one sample sequenced in a study of identical twins' blood T cells. TCRdb re-analysed the 5' RACE reads in MiXCR, keeping a single row per CDR3 protein. The table has a few hundred thousand distinct CDR3 sequences, 25% to 35% seen once. Specimen: PBMCs. The receptors here all came from a woman between 18 and 55 years old in good health.

This clonotype appeared many times. This chain links TRBV13 with TRBJ1-1; D is ambiguous. Germline V gene lookup returns CDR1 PRHDT and CDR2 FYEKMQ (reference sequence). V lost 4 bases to trimming and J lost 4 bases, with 7 bases between them. The CDR3 is made up of 12 amino acids. Written as DNA, the CDR3 is TGTGCCAGCAGCTCGGACGGCACTGAAGCTTTCTTT. This encodes CASSSDGTEAFF.

V usage is TRBV27 and J usage is TRBJ1-5, with D tentatively TRBD1 (6 bases). V lost 2 bases and J lost 7, with 9 bases in between. Germline V gives CDR1 MNHEY, CDR2 SMNVEV (reference sequence). The CDR3 runs 13 residues. Here the CDR3 reads CASSLGDIQPQHF. The DNA for the CDR3 is TGTGCCAGCAGTTTAGGGGACATACAGCCCCAGCATTTT.

The V call is TRBV11-1, the J call TRBJ1-2; D is unclear. This CDR3 has 13 residues. V lost 5 bases and J 7 bases, leaving 14 bases between the germline ends. Germline CDR1 is SGHAT and CDR2 is FQDESV (reference sequence). The CDR3 DNA is TGTGCCAGCAGCCCTGAAAGGGTGGGTGGCTACACCTTC. Translation gives CASSPERVGGYTF.

This chain uses TRBV11-1 with TRBJ2-1; the D gene could be TRBD1 or TRBD2 (6 bases each). This CDR3 has 14 residues. Germline V gene data show CDR1 as SGHAT and CDR2 as FQDESV (reference sequence). Trimming removed 0 bases from V and 8 bases from J, with 11 bases in between. The CDR3 nucleotides are TGTGCCAGCAGCTTAGCAGCTAGGGGGGATGAGCAGTTCTTC. Encoded protein: CASSLAARGDEQFF.

This chain joins TRBV2 and TRBJ1-5; D is perhaps TRBD1 (5 bases). This CDR3 has 13 residues. Trimming cost V 5 bases and J 10 bases, with 15 bases left between them. Germline CDR1 reads SNHLY; CDR2 reads FYNNEI. Written as DNA, the CDR3 is TGTGCCAGCAGTACTGAGTCCCGGGACCCCCAGCATTTT. It is translated as CASSTESRDPQHF.

In this sample, this clonotype turned up once. This sequence joins TRBV19 and TRBJ1-3; D gene ambiguous. Germline loops: CDR1 LNHDA, CDR2 SQIVND (reference sequence). The CDR3 contains 13 residues. Trimming cost V 7 bases and J 0 bases, with 7 bases left between them. The CDR3 spells CASNDLSGNTIYF. CDR3 DNA sequence: TGTGCCAGTAACGACCTCTCTGGAAACACCATATATTTT.

The rearrangement uses TRBV20-1 and TRBJ2-1, with 11 bases aligning to TRBD2. CDR3 length equals 13 residues. With V trimmed by 5 bases and J by 7 bases, 4 bases remained unmatched. Germline CDR1 is DFQATT and CDR2 is SNEGSKA (reference sequence). The DNA of the CDR3 is TGCAGTGCTCATAGCGGGAGGGTGAATGAGCAGTTCTTC. Translating gives CSAHSGRVNEQFF.

This clonotype showed up just once. The chain is built from TRBV5-1 and TRBJ2-2; D gene unclear. Deletions cut 4 bases from V and 6 bases from J, with 10 bases between. Germline V lookup: CDR1 SGHRS, CDR2 YFSETQ. The CDR3 covers 13 residues. CDR3 sequence reads: CASSARHSGELFF. In DNA form, the CDR3 reads TGCGCCAGCAGCGCCCGACACTCCGGGGAGCTGTTTTTT. Variable domain in full (rest from reference TRBV5-1 and TRBJ2-2): KAGVTQTPRYLIKTRGQQVTLSCSPISGHRSVSWYQQTPGQGLQFLFEYFSETQRNKGNFPGRFSGRQFSNSRSEMNVSTLELGDSALYLCASSARHSGELFFGEGSRLTVL.

The table lists this clonotype with a few counts. V and J are TRBV29-1 and TRBJ1-4; D might be TRBD1 (5 bases). The CDR3 length is 13 residues. In germline, CDR1 is SQVTM, CDR2 ANQGSEA. The V end was cut by 7 bases, the J end by 5 bases, with 14 bases between. The CDR3 DNA reads as TGCAGCGCCACCGGGACGGCGAATGAAAAACTGTTTTTT. It translates to CSATGTANEKLFF.

DNA of the CDR3: TGCGCCAGCAGCTTGGGTGGAGACTTCTACGAGCAGTACTTC. Amino acids: CASSLGGDFYEQYF. The genes are TRBV5-1 and TRBJ2-7; D call uncertain. Trimming stripped 0 bases from V and 3 bases from J, with 10 bases between. The germline gives CDR1 SGHRS, CDR2 YFSETQ. The CDR3 extends over 14 amino acids.

V gene TRBV10-3 combines with J gene TRBJ2-5; no reliable D call. Trimming shortened V by 5 bases and J by 0 bases, and 1 base separated the two germline ends. The CDR3 length is 11 residues. Germline V CDR1 and CDR2: ENHRY, SYGVKD. The CDR3 spells CAISNQETQYF. CDR3 nucleotides: TGTGCCATCAGTAACCAAGAGACCCAGTACTTC.

This clonotype was recorded a few times. The rearrangement uses TRBV20-1 and TRBJ2-7, with D maybe TRBD1 (5 bases). The V end was cut by 5 bases, the J end by 0 bases, with 14 bases between. The CDR3 is 14 amino acids. Germline CDR1 reads DFQATT; CDR2 reads SNEGSKA (reference sequence). CDR3 sequence: CSAHSRGSSYEQYF. Written as DNA, the CDR3 is TGCAGTGCTCATTCAAGGGGATCCTCCTACGAGCAGTACTTC.

The chain is built from TRBV5-1 and TRBJ2-7; no clear D gene. This CDR3 has 14 amino acids. Trimming left V 0 bases short and J 3 bases short, with 10 bases between. Germline values: CDR1 SGHRS, CDR2 YFSETQ. The CDR3 spells CASSLEGFGYEQYF. The CDR3 nucleotides read TGCGCCAGCAGCTTGGAAGGGTTCGGCTACGAGCAGTACTTC.

V and J are TRBV2 and TRBJ2-5; D assignment may be TRBD1 or TRBD2 (5 bases each). In germline, CDR1 is SNHLY, CDR2 FYNNEI. V lost 6 bases to trimming and J lost 4 bases, with 12 bases between them. The CDR3 extends over 13 amino acids. In DNA form, the CDR3 reads TGTGCCAGCAGAGAGGGGTTGAGAGAGACCCAGTACTTC. Its protein product is CASREGLRETQYF.

This clonotype appeared a few times. CDR3 sequence reads: CAISVLDRDETQYF. CDR3 DNA sequence: TGTGCCATCAGTGTTCTGGACAGGGATGAGACCCAGTACTTC. The genes are TRBV10-3 and TRBJ2-5; 8 positions match TRBD1. This CDR3 has 14 residues. The germline V gene has CDR1 ENHRY and CDR2 SYGVKD. Trimming at V came to 4 bases and at J to 5 bases, leaving 6 bases not matched to a gene.

This sequence joins TRBV9 and TRBJ2-5; 7 bases fit TRBD1. Germline CDR1 SGDLS, CDR2 YYNGEE. This CDR3 spans 14 amino acids. V lost 4 bases and J lost 2; bases outside the gene matches: 5. Here the CDR3 DNA reads TGTGCCAGCAGCCCCGGGACAGCTCAAGAGACCCAGTACTTC. This encodes CASSPGTAQETQYF.

This clonotype was detected many times. This chain uses TRBV20-1 with TRBJ1-4, with D possibly TRBD1 on 5 matching bases. With 3 bases removed from V and 3 bases from J, the gap between germline ends came to 8 bases. The CDR3 covers 13 residues. The germline CDR1 and CDR2 sequences are DFQATT and SNEGSKA (reference sequence). The CDR3 nucleotides read TGCAGTGCTAGTGGGGGAGCTAATGAAAAACTGTTTTTT. It codes for CSASGGANEKLFF.

The chain recombines TRBV6-6 with TRBJ2-2, with a tentative D call TRBD1 (6 bases). The V end was cut by 4 bases, the J end by 2 bases, with 14 bases between. The CDR3 runs 16 residues. Germline lookup yields CDR1 MNHNY and CDR2 SVGAGI (reference sequence). CDR3 coding DNA: TGTGCCAGCAGTTTCCCGGGACACATAAACACCGGGGAGCTGTTTTTT. It yields the protein CASSFPGHINTGELFF.

The table lists this clonotype with a count of one. A much larger clone differs from this one at a single base, so this may be a read error. CDR3 in DNA: TGTGCCATCAGTGAGCCTAAGGGGAATCAGCCCCAGCATTTT. It is translated as CAISEPKGNQPQHF. The chain employs TRBV10-3 and TRBJ1-5, with D tentatively TRBD1 (5 bases). Germline V gene sequence: CDR1 ENHRY, CDR2 SYGVKD. V was shortened by 2 bases and J by 4 bases, with 9 bases between the two germline ends. The CDR3 length is 14 residues.

The chain recombines TRBV18 with TRBJ2-4, with no clear D. V shed 2 bases and J shed 0 bases, with 5 bases lying between them. CDR1 and CDR2 (germline): KGHSH, LQKENI. The CDR3 runs 14 residues. CDR3 DNA sequence: TGTGCCAGCTCACCAGGGCTAGCCAAAAACATTCAGTACTTC. Translating it yields CASSPGLAKNIQYF.

The rearrangement uses TRBV29-1 and TRBJ2-7; 7 bases are shared with TRBD1. Germline CDR1 SQVTM, CDR2 ANQGSEA. Trimming removed 3 bases from V and 0 bases from J; junction bases left unmatched: 11. There are 16 residues in the CDR3. The CDR3 DNA follows: TGCAGCGTTGAGGGCTTTGGACGGGACAGCTCCTACGAGCAGTACTTC. The encoded protein is CSVEGFGRDSSYEQYF.

This clonotype was recorded a few times. J is TRBJ1-2 and V is TRBV4-2; D uncertain. Germline loops: CDR1 LGHNA, CDR2 YNFKEQ. V lost 1 base and J lost 5, with 8 bases in between. The CDR3 has 13 residues. The CDR3 region is CASSQGQVYGYTF. DNA of the CDR3: TGTGCCAGCAGCCAAGGTCAGGTGTATGGCTACACCTTC.

The genes are TRBV12-3 or TRBV12-4 and TRBJ2-2, with D hard to call. Trimming shortened V by 5 bases and J by 5 bases, and 15 bases separated the two germline ends. The CDR3 loop spans 15 amino acids. The chain's CDR3 is CASSPRRTLTGELFF. The CDR3 DNA reads as TGTGCCAGCAGTCCCCGACGTACGTTGACCGGGGAGCTGTTTTTT.

A few counts support this clonotype. The CDR3 DNA follows: TGCTCCCGAAGGAGGGGCACTGAAGCTTTCTTT. It yields the protein CSRRRGTEAFF. V usage is TRBV20-1 and J usage is TRBJ1-1; the D gene is possibly TRBD1 (5 bases). This CDR3 contains 11 residues. Germline-derived CDR1 and CDR2 are DFQATT and SNEGSKA (reference sequence).

There are a few counts of this clonotype. The chain links TRBV20-1 to TRBJ2-3; D remains unclear. This CDR3 region has 12 residues. Germline-derived CDR1 and CDR2 are DFQATT and SNEGSKA (reference sequence). The ends were cut back, 3 bases at V and 2 bases at J, with 6 bases in the middle. CDR3 nucleotides: TGCAGTGCTAGTGGGGACACAGATACGCAGTATTTT. Protein: CSASGDTDTQYF.

This clonotype appeared a few times. The genes are TRBV7-8 and TRBJ1-1; D uncertain. The V gene lost 8 bases and the J gene lost 1 base, with 14 bases spanning the gap. In germline, CDR1 is SGHVS, CDR2 FQNEAQ. The CDR3 totals 14 residues. CDR3 nucleotides: TGTGCCAGCTGTGGGTCGGGCTGGAACACTGAAGCTTTCTTT. Translation gives CASCGSGWNTEAFF.

This clonotype was detected only a few times. This CDR3 reads CASSQPQGSEAFF. The CDR3 nucleotides read TGTGCCAGCAGCCAACCGCAGGGGAGTGAAGCTTTCTTT. V is TRBV3-1 and J is TRBJ1-1; the D gene is possibly TRBD1 (6 bases). Trimming cost V 2 bases and J 7 bases, with 11 bases left between them. CDR1 and CDR2 (germline): LGHDT, YNNKEL (reference sequence). The CDR3 loop spans 13 amino acids.

At least ten counts were recorded for this clonotype. The chain links TRBV29-1 to TRBJ2-7; D remains unclear. CDR3 size: 12 residues. Deletions cut 8 bases from V and 0 bases from J, with 11 bases between. The V gene's germline CDR1 is SQVTM and CDR2 ANQGSEA. The CDR3 DNA follows: TGCAGCTTTACACGAAACTCCTACGAGCAGTACTTC. Residues: CSFTRNSYEQYF.

This clonotype was detected only a few times. The chain is built from TRBV20-1 and TRBJ2-5, with 7 bases that match TRBD2. Losses at the gene ends were 0 bases for V and 1 base for J; bases not matched to a gene: 5. CDR3 length equals 15 residues. The V gene's germline CDR1 is DFQATT and CDR2 SNEGSKA (reference sequence). CDR3 sequence: CSARDPSGTQETQYF. The CDR3 DNA follows: TGCAGTGCTAGAGACCCAAGCGGGACCCAAGAGACCCAGTACTTC.

This clonotype turned up a few times. Being one base from a much bigger clone, this may be a read error. V and J are TRBV20-1 and TRBJ1-1; D is ambiguous. CDR3 length: 13 residues. V was shortened by 0 bases and J by 8 bases, with 13 bases between the two germline ends. Germline-derived CDR1 and CDR2 are DFQATT and SNEGSKA (reference sequence). DNA of the CDR3: TGCAGTGCTAGAGATCTCGGGCGAAGAGAAGCTTTCTTT. It translates to CSARDLGRREAFF.

This clonotype was detected only once. A read error may be the cause here, since a much bigger clone is one base away. V and J are TRBV3-1 and TRBJ2-2; possible D gene TRBD2, 5 bases. The germline V gene has CDR1 LGHDT and CDR2 YNNKEL (reference sequence). The CDR3 spans 13 residues. CDR3: CASSGVSYGEPFF. Here the CDR3 DNA reads TGTGCCAGCAGCGGGGTTTCGTACGGGGAGCCGTTTTTT.